These T cell receptor beta chains were read from a single sample in a study of lymphopenia after photon versus proton radiotherapy. Profiled with immunoSEQ multiplex PCR; TCRdb holds only in-frame clones, not every one. The top ten hold less than 3.5% of the sample, which has 65,000 to 70,000 clones, approximately 91% seen once. The sequences come from peripheral blood, collected from a patient treated with photon-based radiotherapy. The receptors derive from a woman in her sixties or seventies with pancreatic cancer. CDR3s include the opening cysteine and the closing phenylalanine or tryptophan. Each record gives: V gene, D gene, clone size, J gene, CDR3 protein, CDR3 DNA. D genes are given only for firm matches. Some rows mark clone size as missing; the rest say once, few, many or name a class of expanded clone.

V: TRBV6-5; D: .; size: .; J: TRBJ2-1; CDR3: CASRIGFGDNEQFF; DNA: TGTGCCAGCAGAATCGGCTTTGGTGACAATGAGCAGTTCTTC
V: TRBV19; D: TRBD1; size: .; J: TRBJ1-5; CDR3: CASSIALDRGPSYSNQPQHF; DNA: TGTGCCAGTAGTATAGCTCTGGACAGGGGGCCCTCCTATAGCAATCAGCCCCAGCATTTT
V: TRBV29-1; D: TRBD1; size: once; J: TRBJ2-3; CDR3: CSVEDRQGALLSTDTQYF; DNA: TGCAGCGTTGAAGATCGGCAGGGGGCTCTTCTTAGCACAGATACGCAGTATTTT
V: TRBV6-5; D: .; size: once; J: TRBJ2-4; CDR3: CASSYGDYAKNIQYF; DNA: TGTGCCAGCAGTTATGGGGATTATGCCAAAAACATTCAGTACTTC
V: TRBV6-6; D: .; size: few; J: TRBJ2-3; CDR3: CASSPNLRTDTQYF; DNA: TGTGCCAGCAGTCCCAACCTCCGGACCGATACGCAGTATTTT
V: TRBV18; D: .; size: .; J: TRBJ2-7; CDR3: CASSPPSGTYEQYF; DNA: TGTGCCAGCTCACCACCATCGGGTACCTACGAGCAGTACTTC
V: TRBV5-4; D: .; size: .; J: TRBJ2-7; CDR3: CASSLEVGAVPSYEQYF; DNA: TGTGCCAGCAGCTTGGAAGTGGGTGCGGTCCCCTCCTACGAGCAGTACTTC
V: TRBV7-9; D: .; size: .; J: TRBJ2-3; CDR3: CASSPAGQSTDTQYF; DNA: TGTGCCAGCAGCCCCGCGGGGCAGAGCACAGATACGCAGTATTTT
V: TRBV28; D: .; size: .; J: TRBJ2-3; CDR3: CASSLWKDTQYF; DNA: TGTGCCAGCAGTTTATGGAAAGATACGCAGTATTTT
V: TRBV9; D: .; size: .; J: TRBJ1-1; CDR3: CASSVDPAGNTEAFF; DNA: TGTGCCAGCAGCGTAGATCCGGCGGGGAACACTGAAGCTTTCTTT
V: TRBV19; D: TRBD1; size: .; J: TRBJ1-5; CDR3: CASRGQGGNQPQHF; DNA: TGTGCCAGTAGGGGACAGGGCGGCAATCAGCCCCAGCATTTT
V: TRBV25-1; D: TRBD2; size: .; J: TRBJ2-7; CDR3: CASRGSSGRFYEQYF; DNA: TGTGCCAGCAGGGGGAGCAGCGGGAGGTTTTACGAGCAGTACTTC
V: TRBV5-1; D: .; size: .; J: TRBJ2-3; CDR3: CASSISGSNTDTQYF; DNA: TGCGCCAGCAGCATTTCGGGGTCAAACACAGATACGCAGTATTTT
V: TRBV30; D: TRBD1; size: .; J: TRBJ1-1; CDR3: CAVTGLNTEAFF; DNA: TGTGCCGTGACAGGGTTGAACACTGAAGCTTTCTTT
V: TRBV5-6; D: TRBD2; size: .; J: TRBJ2-7; CDR3: CASSKGLADYEQYF; DNA: TGTGCCAGCAGCAAGGGACTAGCGGACTACGAGCAGTACTTC
V: TRBV19; D: TRBD1; size: .; J: TRBJ2-7; CDR3: CASSQSGGYEQYF; DNA: TGTGCCAGTAGTCAATCAGGGGGCTACGAGCAGTACTTC
V: TRBV18; D: TRBD1; size: .; J: TRBJ1-2; CDR3: CASSPRDRDYGYTF; DNA: TGTGCCAGCTCACCACGGGACAGGGACTATGGCTACACCTTC
V: TRBV5-1; D: TRBD2; size: .; J: TRBJ2-2; CDR3: CASSLDRRGRAIGELFF; DNA: TGCGCCAGCAGCTTGGATCGACGCGGGAGGGCCATCGGGGAGCTGTTTTTT
V: TRBV2; D: .; size: .; J: TRBJ1-5; CDR3: CASSESGHGDYNQPQHF; DNA: TGTGCCAGCAGTGAGAGCGGACACGGAGATTACAATCAGCCCCAGCATTTT
V: TRBV28; D: .; size: .; J: TRBJ2-6; CDR3: CASSLASTHSGANVLTF; DNA: TGTGCCAGCAGTTTGGCCAGTACCCACTCTGGGGCCAACGTCCTGACTTTC
V: TRBV19; D: .; size: once; J: TRBJ2-1; CDR3: CASSTRGLAGSYNEQFF; DNA: TGTGCCAGTAGTACAAGGGGGCTAGCGGGCTCCTACAATGAGCAGTTCTTC
V: TRBV4-3; D: TRBD1; size: .; J: TRBJ2-7; CDR3: CASPHRGQNYEQYF; DNA: TGCGCCAGCCCCCACCGGGGACAGAACTACGAGCAGTACTTC
V: TRBV29-1; D: TRBD1; size: .; J: TRBJ1-1; CDR3: CSVIQNAPGQGVHMNTEAFF; DNA: TGCAGCGTTATCCAAAACGCCCCGGGACAGGGGGTTCACATGAACACTGAAGCTTTCTTT
V: TRBV30; D: .; size: .; J: TRBJ1-6; CDR3: CAWSGTNNHNSPLHF; DNA: TGTGCCTGGAGTGGGACGAACAACCATAATTCACCCCTCCACTTT
V: TRBV6-6; D: TRBD2; size: .; J: TRBJ2-1; CDR3: CASNPGRNEQFF; DNA: TGTGCCTCGAACCCCGGGAGGAATGAGCAGTTCTTC
V: TRBV20-1; D: .; size: .; J: TRBJ2-5; CDR3: CSARVVETQYF; DNA: TGCAGTGCTAGGGTCGTAGAGACCCAGTACTTC
V: TRBV5-4; D: TRBD1; size: .; J: TRBJ1-1; CDR3: CASSTGGANTEAFF; DNA: TGTGCCAGCAGCACAGGGGGCGCAAACACTGAAGCTTTCTTT
V: TRBV19; D: .; size: .; J: TRBJ2-2; CDR3: CASSVRELASAGELFF; DNA: TGTGCCAGTAGTGTCCGGGAGTTAGCGTCGGCCGGGGAGCTGTTTTTT
V: TRBV28; D: TRBD2; size: .; J: TRBJ2-7; CDR3: CAWGKRETYEQYF; DNA: TGTGCCTGGGGCAAGCGGGAGACCTACGAGCAGTACTTC
V: TRBV6-5; D: .; size: .; J: TRBJ2-7; CDR3: CASSDRTAYEQYF; DNA: TGTGCCAGCAGCGACAGGACCGCCTACGAGCAGTACTTC
V: TRBV7-9; D: .; size: .; J: TRBJ1-3; CDR3: CASSLAAGEGNTIYF; DNA: TGTGCCAGCAGCTTAGCGGCAGGGGAAGGAAACACCATATATTTT
V: TRBV6-5; D: TRBD1; size: .; J: TRBJ1-2; CDR3: CASRSGQINYGYTF; DNA: TGTGCCAGCAGGTCGGGACAGATAAACTATGGCTACACCTTC
V: TRBV28; D: TRBD2; size: .; J: TRBJ2-2; CDR3: CASSHGERTVRREKSGGELFF; DNA: TGTGCCAGCAGTCACGGGGAACGGACCGTTCGGCGGGAGAAATCCGGCGGGGAGCTGTTTTTT
V: TRBV18; D: TRBD1; size: .; J: TRBJ2-7; CDR3: CASSPGTAQSYEQYF; DNA: TGTGCCAGCTCACCCGGGACAGCCCAATCCTACGAGCAGTACTTC
V: TRBV5-1; D: .; size: .; J: TRBJ2-7; CDR3: CASHPPASYEQYF; DNA: TGCGCCAGTCACCCTCCGGCCTCCTACGAGCAGTACTTC
V: TRBV7-2; D: TRBD2; size: .; J: TRBJ2-7; CDR3: CASSSLAGGRWEQYF; DNA: TGTGCCAGCAGCTCCTTAGCGGGAGGGCGTTGGGAGCAGTACTTC
V: TRBV27; D: TRBD2; size: .; J: TRBJ2-7; CDR3: CASSRASGNSYEQYF; DNA: TGTGCCAGCAGTCGTGCTAGCGGAAATTCCTACGAGCAGTACTTC
V: TRBV7-3; D: TRBD1; size: .; J: TRBJ1-3; CDR3: CASSFLEGAGPSGNTIYF; DNA: TGTGCCAGCAGCTTCCTGGAGGGGGCAGGGCCCTCCGGAAACACCATATATTTT
V: TRBV19; D: .; size: few; J: TRBJ2-5; CDR3: CASSSRTAGTQYF; DNA: TGTGCCAGTAGTTCACGGACTGCCGGGACCCAGTACTTC
V: TRBV6-1; D: TRBD1; size: .; J: TRBJ1-2; CDR3: CASSEDHRGPYGYTF; DNA: TGTGCCAGCAGTGAAGACCACAGGGGACCATACGGCTACACCTTC
V: TRBV6-5; D: .; size: .; J: TRBJ1-1; CDR3: CASSPGGLATEAFF; DNA: TGTGCCAGCAGTCCCGGGGGACTCGCAACTGAAGCTTTCTTT
V: TRBV6-1; D: TRBD1; size: .; J: TRBJ1-5; CDR3: CASLPRGANQPQHF; DNA: TGTGCCAGCCTCCCCAGGGGGGCAAATCAGCCCCAGCATTTT
V: TRBV10-3; D: .; size: .; J: TRBJ1-5; CDR3: CAISEEFSNQPQHF; DNA: TGTGCCATCAGTGAAGAGTTCAGCAATCAGCCCCAGCATTTT
V: TRBV30; D: .; size: .; J: TRBJ1-2; CDR3: CAWSVRLYGYTF; DNA: TGTGCCTGGAGTGTCCGACTCTATGGCTACACCTTC
V: TRBV19; D: .; size: .; J: TRBJ1-2; CDR3: CASRRRGLTNYGYTF; DNA: TGTGCCAGCCGACGACGCGGCCTTACTAACTATGGCTACACCTTC
V: TRBV11-2; D: .; size: .; J: TRBJ2-4; CDR3: CASSLLGVSAKNIQYF; DNA: TGTGCCAGCAGCCTACTAGGGGTTTCAGCCAAAAACATTCAGTACTTC
V: TRBV4-3; D: TRBD1; size: .; J: TRBJ1-4; CDR3: CASSYGQDEKLFF; DNA: TGCGCCAGCAGCTACGGACAGGATGAAAAACTGTTTTTT
V: TRBV4-3; D: .; size: .; J: TRBJ1-4; CDR3: CASSQEGTGLSTNEKLFF; DNA: TGCGCCAGCAGCCAAGAAGGAACAGGGTTATCAACTAATGAAAAACTGTTTTTT
V: TRBV7-2; D: TRBD2; size: .; J: TRBJ2-5; CDR3: CASTQLAGGQETQYF; DNA: TGTGCCAGCACCCAATTAGCGGGAGGACAAGAGACCCAGTACTTC
V: TRBV9; D: TRBD1; size: .; J: TRBJ2-2; CDR3: CASQQGSVTGELFF; DNA: TGTGCCAGCCAACAGGGGTCGGTCACCGGGGAGCTGTTTTTT
V: TRBV7-9; D: TRBD1; size: once; J: TRBJ1-3; CDR3: CASSFGQVSGNTIYF; DNA: TGTGCCAGCAGCTTTGGACAGGTCTCTGGAAACACCATATATTTT
V: TRBV7-9; D: .; size: .; J: TRBJ2-3; CDR3: CASSPRGPGTDTQYF; DNA: TGTGCCAGCAGCCCCCGCGGACCGGGCACAGATACGCAGTATTTT
V: TRBV20-1; D: .; size: .; J: TRBJ2-3; CDR3: CSAGPVGTQYF; DNA: TGCAGTGCTGGCCCGGTCGGTACGCAGTATTTT